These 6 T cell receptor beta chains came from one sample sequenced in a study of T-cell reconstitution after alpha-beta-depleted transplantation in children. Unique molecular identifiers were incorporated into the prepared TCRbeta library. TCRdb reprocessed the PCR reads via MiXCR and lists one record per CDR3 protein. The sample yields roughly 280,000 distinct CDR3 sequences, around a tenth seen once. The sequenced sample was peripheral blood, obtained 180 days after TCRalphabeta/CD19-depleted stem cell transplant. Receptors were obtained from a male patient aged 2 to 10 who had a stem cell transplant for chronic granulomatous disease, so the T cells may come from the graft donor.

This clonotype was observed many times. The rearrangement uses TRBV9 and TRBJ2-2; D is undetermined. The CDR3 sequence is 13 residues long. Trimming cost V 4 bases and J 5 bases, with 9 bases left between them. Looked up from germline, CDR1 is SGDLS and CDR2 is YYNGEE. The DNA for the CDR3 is TGTGCCAGCAGCCAAAGTCCGACCGGGGAGCTGTTTTTT. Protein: CASSQSPTGELFF.

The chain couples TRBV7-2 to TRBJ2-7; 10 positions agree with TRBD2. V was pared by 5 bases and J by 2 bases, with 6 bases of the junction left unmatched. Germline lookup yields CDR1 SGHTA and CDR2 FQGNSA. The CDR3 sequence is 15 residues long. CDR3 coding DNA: TGTGCCAGCAGCCAGGGACTAGCGTTTGCCTACGAGCAGTACTTC. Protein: CASSQGLAFAYEQYF.

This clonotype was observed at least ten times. The CDR3 sequence: CATSYSGNQETQYF. The CDR3 DNA is TGTGCCACCAGCTATAGCGGGAACCAAGAGACCCAGTACTTC. The V and J genes are TRBV24-1 and TRBJ2-5; 8 positions agree with TRBD2. The CDR3 is 14 residues long. V lost 7 bases and J lost 0; bases outside the gene matches: 3. Germline V gene sequence: CDR1 KGHDR, CDR2 SFDVKD.

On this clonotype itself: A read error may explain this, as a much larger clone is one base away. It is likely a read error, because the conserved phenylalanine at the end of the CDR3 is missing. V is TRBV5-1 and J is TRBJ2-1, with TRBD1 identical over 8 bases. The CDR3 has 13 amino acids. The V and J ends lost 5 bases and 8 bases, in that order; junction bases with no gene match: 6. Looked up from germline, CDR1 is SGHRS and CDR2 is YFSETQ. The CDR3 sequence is CASRPGGWDEQFL. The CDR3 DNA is TGCGCCAGCAGGCCAGGGGGCTGGGATGAGCAGTTCCTC.

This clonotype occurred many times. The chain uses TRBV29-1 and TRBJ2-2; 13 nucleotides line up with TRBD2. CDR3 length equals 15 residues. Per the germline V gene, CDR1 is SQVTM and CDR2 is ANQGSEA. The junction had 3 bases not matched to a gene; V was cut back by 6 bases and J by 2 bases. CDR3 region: CSVAGLAGNTGELFF. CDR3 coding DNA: TGCAGCGTCGCGGGACTAGCGGGAAACACCGGGGAGCTGTTTTTT.

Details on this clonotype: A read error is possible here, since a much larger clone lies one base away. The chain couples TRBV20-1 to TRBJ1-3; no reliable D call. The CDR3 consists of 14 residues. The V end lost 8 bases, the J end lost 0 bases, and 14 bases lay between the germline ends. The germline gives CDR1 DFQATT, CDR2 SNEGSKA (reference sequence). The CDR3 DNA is TGCAGTTTTTACGGTGAAAGCTCTGGAAACACCATATATTTT. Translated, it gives CSFYGESSGNTIYF.